This T cell receptor beta chain was recovered during a study of early T cells in non-severe SARS-CoV-2 infection. General study results and limits: Clonotype matching in VDJdb favored anti-spike CD8 responses and did not capture private and CD4 specificities.

Each single cDNA molecule received a unique molecular identifier. TCRdb re-derived calls from the 5' RACE reads in MiXCR, one entry per CDR3 protein. The sample lists around 27,000 distinct CDR3 sequences, around 5.3% occurring once. This clonotype appeared many times. What it binds is not known. CDR1 and CDR2 from the germline V gene are MNHNS and SASEGT. The V end was cut by 3 bases, the J end by 0 bases, with 6 bases between. CDR3 size: 13 residues. The sequenced sample consisted of whole blood. The chain employs TRBV6-1 and TRBJ2-7, with a tentative D call TRBD1 (5 bases). The TCR comes from an adult who was a healthcare worker with PCR-confirmed SARS-CoV-2 infection or an uninfected control (not recorded which). The CDR3 bases are TGTGCCAGCAGTGAGGGGCTCTCCTACGAGCAGTACTTC. Its translation: CASSEGLSYEQYF.